This TCR beta chain derives from a study of cytomegalovirus exposure and HLA in healthy donors. In its sample, this clone was seen a few times. A read error may produce the germline difference seen at one junction end. The PCR made use of 60 Vbeta and 13 Jbeta primers. Some clones are missing from TCRdb's copy, which holds only in-frame ones; the method was immunoSEQ multiplex PCR. The sample records 200,000 to 300,000 clones, approximately 84% being singletons. CDR3 size: 13 residues. Germline CDR1 is SSHAT and CDR2 is FNYEAQ (reference sequence). The sample was PBMCs. This TCR was recovered from a woman aged 40 to 55 in good health and CMV-seropositive. This chain links TRBV7-7 with TRBJ2-3; TRBD2 is a possible D gene (5 bases). The CDR3 DNA sequence: TGTGCTAGCAGCACTAGTCCCCCTGATACGCAGTATTTT. Protein: CASSTSPPDTQYF.